This TCR beta chain was sequenced in a study of blood T cell repertoires in COVID-19. Looking at the study overall: From the United States, Italy and Spain came samples of acute and convalescent COVID-19.

All enrollees were roughly 18 to 90 years old and from about 24 US areas. What the recovered Cohort 3 donors had was two negative PCRs, clearance, or symptom resolution. In the source study's methods: It was from reference gene primer amplification that nucleated cell counts were estimated. Only in-frame clones appear in the TCRdb table, and some are missing; sequencing was by immunoSEQ multiplex PCR. The V and J calls and clone size are taken from that table; D and trimming were inferred from the DNA. The data show under 200,000 clones, less than 85% seen once. The trim removed 2 bases at V and 1 base at J, leaving 0 bases unmatched. The CDR3 runs to 15 residues. Looked up from germline, CDR1 is MNHEY and CDR2 is SMNVEV (reference sequence).

This chain uses TRBV27 with TRBJ1-1; 11 nucleotides line up with TRBD1. The TCR comes from a man in his fifties or sixties who had recovered from COVID-19. The sequenced sample was PBMCs or T cells enriched from blood (not recorded which). CDR3 sequence: CASSLGTGGNTEAFF. The CDR3 DNA sequence: TGTGCCAGCAGTTTAGGGACAGGGGGGAACACTGAAGCTTTCTTT.